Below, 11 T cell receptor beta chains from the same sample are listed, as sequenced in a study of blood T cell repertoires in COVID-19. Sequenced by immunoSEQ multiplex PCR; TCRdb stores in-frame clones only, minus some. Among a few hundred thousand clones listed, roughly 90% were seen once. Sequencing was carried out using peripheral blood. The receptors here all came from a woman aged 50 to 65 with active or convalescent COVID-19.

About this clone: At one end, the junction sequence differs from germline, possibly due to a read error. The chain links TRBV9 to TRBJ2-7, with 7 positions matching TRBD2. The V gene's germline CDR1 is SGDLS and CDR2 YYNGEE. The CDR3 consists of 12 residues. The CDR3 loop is CASSPFAGALSF. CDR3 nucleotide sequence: TGTGCCAGCAGCCCCTTCGCGGGAGCCCTCTCCTTC. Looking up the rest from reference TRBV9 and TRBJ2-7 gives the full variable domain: DSGVTQTPKHLITATGQRVTLRCSPRSGDLSVYWYQQSLDQGLQFLIQYYNGEERAKGNILERFSAQQFPDLHSELNLSSLELGDSALYFCASSPFAGALSFGPGTRLTVT.

CDR3 amino acids: CASSYRTGSSGNTIYF. The CDR3 nucleotides read TGTGCCAGCAGTTACCGGACAGGGAGCTCTGGAAACACCATATATTTT. V and J are TRBV6-5 and TRBJ1-3; 8 positions agree with TRBD1. Germline V gene lookup returns CDR1 MNHEY and CDR2 SVGAGI. The CDR3 has 16 amino acids. V lost 2 bases, J lost 0 bases, and 3 bases stayed unmatched.

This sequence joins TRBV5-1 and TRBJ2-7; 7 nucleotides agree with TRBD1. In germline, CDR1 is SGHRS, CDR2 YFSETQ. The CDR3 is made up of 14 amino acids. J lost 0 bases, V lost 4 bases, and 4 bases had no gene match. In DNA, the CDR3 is TGCGCCAGCAGCGGGGACAGTACCTCCTACGAGCAGTACTTC. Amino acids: CASSGDSTSYEQYF.

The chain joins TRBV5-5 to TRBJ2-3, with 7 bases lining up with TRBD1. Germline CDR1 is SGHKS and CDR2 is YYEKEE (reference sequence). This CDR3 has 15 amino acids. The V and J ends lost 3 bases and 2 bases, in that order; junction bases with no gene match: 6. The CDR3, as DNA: TGTGCCAGCAGCTCAGGACAGGTTTCCACAGATACGCAGTATTTT. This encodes CASSSGQVSTDTQYF.

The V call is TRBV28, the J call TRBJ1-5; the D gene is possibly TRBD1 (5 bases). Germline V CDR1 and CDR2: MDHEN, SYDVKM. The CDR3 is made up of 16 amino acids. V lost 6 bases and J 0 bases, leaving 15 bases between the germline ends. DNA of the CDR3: TGTGCCAGCAGCAGACCTCCTGACAGTAGCAATCAGCCCCAGCATTTT. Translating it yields CASSRPPDSSNQPQHF.

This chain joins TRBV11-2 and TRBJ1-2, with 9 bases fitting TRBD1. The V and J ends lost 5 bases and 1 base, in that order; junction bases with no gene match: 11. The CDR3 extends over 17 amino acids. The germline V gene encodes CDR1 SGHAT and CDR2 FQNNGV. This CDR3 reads CASSLGTGSPFNYGYTF. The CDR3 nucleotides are TGTGCCAGCAGCCTCGGGACAGGGAGTCCCTTTAACTATGGCTACACCTTC.

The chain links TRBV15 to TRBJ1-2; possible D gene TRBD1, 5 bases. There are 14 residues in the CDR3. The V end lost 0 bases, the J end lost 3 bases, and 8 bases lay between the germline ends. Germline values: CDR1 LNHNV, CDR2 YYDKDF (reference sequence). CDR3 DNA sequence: TGTGCCACCAGCAGAGAGTCGACAGACTATGGCTACACCTTC. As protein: CATSRESTDYGYTF.

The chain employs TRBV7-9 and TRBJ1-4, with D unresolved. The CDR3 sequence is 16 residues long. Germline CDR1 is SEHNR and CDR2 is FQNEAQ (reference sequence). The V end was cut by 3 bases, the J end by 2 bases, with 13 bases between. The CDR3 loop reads CASSLNIRRTNEKLFF. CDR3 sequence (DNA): TGTGCCAGCAGCTTGAACATACGCAGGACTAATGAAAAACTGTTTTTT.

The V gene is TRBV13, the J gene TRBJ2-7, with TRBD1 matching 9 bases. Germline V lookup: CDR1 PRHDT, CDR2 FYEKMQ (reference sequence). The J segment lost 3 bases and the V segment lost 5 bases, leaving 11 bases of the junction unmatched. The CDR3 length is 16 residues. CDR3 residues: CASSHPPQGAIYEQYF. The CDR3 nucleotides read TGTGCCAGCAGCCATCCACCACAGGGGGCCATCTACGAGCAGTACTTC. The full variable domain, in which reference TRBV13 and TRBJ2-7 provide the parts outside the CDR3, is AAGVIQSPRHLIKEKRETATLKCYPIPRHDTVYWYQQGPGQDPQFLISFYEKMQSDKGSIPDRFSAQQFSDYHSELNMSSLELGDSALYFCASSHPPQGAIYEQYFGPGTRLTVT.

The CDR3 is CASSPWTGYTGELFF. The CDR3 nucleotides are TGCGCCAGCAGCCCCTGGACTGGATACACCGGGGAGCTGTTTTTT. The V and J genes are TRBV4-1 and TRBJ2-2; maybe TRBD2 (5 bases). This CDR3 is 15 amino acids long. Per the germline V gene, CDR1 is MGHRA and CDR2 is YSYEKL. V was trimmed by 4 bases and J by 3 bases, leaving 12 bases between them.

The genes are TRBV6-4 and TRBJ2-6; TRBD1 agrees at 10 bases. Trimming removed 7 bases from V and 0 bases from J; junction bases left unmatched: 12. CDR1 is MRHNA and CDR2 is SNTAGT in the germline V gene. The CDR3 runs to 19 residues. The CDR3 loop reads CASKGWGTGAFSGANVLTF. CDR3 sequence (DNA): TGTGCCAGCAAAGGGTGGGGGACAGGGGCATTCTCTGGGGCCAACGTCCTGACTTTC.